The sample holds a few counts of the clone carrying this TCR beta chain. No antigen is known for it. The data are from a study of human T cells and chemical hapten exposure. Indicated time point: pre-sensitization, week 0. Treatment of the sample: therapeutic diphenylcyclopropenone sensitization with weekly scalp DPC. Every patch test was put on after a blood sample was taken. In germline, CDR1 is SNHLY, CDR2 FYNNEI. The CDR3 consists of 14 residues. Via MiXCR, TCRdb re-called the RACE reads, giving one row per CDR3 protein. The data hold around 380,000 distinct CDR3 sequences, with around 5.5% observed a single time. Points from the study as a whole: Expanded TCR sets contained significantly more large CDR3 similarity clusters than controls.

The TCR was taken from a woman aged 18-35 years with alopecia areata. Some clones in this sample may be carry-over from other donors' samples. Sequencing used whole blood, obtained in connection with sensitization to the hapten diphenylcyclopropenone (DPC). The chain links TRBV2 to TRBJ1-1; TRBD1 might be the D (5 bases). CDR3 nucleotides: TGTGCTCGGAGGGCGGGGCCTCCACCTTTTGAAGCTTTCTTT. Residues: CARRAGPPPFEAFF.